This T cell receptor beta chain was captured by sequencing in a study of shared clonotypes between healthy human individuals (dated by TCRdb to about 2020). With regard to the full study: A few men and a couple of women, aged 18 to 49 years, made up the cohort. Per donor, three plates each were used for CD4 naive and CD4 memory, two for CD8 naive, and one for CD8 memory. To estimate repertoire size and how much clonotypes are shared between individuals, the study performed deep sequencing of blood TCR repertoires from a few healthy adults. To increase sequencing depth and limit assay-specific biases, TCR repertoire library preparation and sequencing were carried out by different laboratories using diverse techniques. Per donor, leukapheresis produced somewhere between about 0.9 and 10 billion PBMCs.

Using the deep immunoSEQ assay, TCR CDR3 regions were amplified from genomic DNA by multiplex PCR. Extracted genomic DNA from each cell subset was spread evenly across all wells of several immunoSEQ 96-well plates, with each plate serving as a replicate. For sorted subsets, each replicate PCR was loaded with about 0.2 ug genomic DNA, equivalent to approximately 33,000 T cell genomes. Purified libraries were measured with a Qubit 3.0 fluorometer, size-checked on a Bioanalyzer 2100, and measured again with the KAPA Library Quantification kit. Every immunoSEQ 96-well plate was sequenced on a dedicated single-read 150-cycle Illumina NextSeq 550 flow cell. The study's own analysis went as follows. The immunoSEQ output contained only junctional sequences without quality scores, so filtering could not match that applied to full-length reads. Sequences were annotated with PyIR, a Python wrapper for IgBLAST v1.9, and V/J genes and CDR3 were assigned using IMGT germline references. Reads were filtered out if the reads had weak V/J assignments (E-value above 1e-6), no CDR3, stop codons, out-of-frame junctions, or ambiguous translated residues. V3J clonotypes were defined as sequences sharing the same inferred V gene, J gene, and CDR3 amino acid sequence. The percentage overlap between two repertoires was calculated by dividing the number of shared unique clonotypes by the size of the smaller repertoire. Three approaches were used to assess repertoire richness: RTK rarefaction, the Chao1 estimator, and Recon v2.1 estimates of unobserved clonotypes. For all TCRbeta clonotypes obtained by the gDNA method from four donors, generation probabilities were computed with OLGA. The immuneACCESS repertoire file appears here via TCRdb, limited to in-frame rearrangements. These files lack a portion of the clones; in checked studies, under half of the deficit traces to unresolved V genes, and the cause of the others is not known. V and J calls plus clone size are reproduced from that table; the DNA served to infer D and trimming. This sample comprises under 2,500,000 clones, around 95% of them detected only once. The ten largest make up 0.1% to 0.15% of the sample.

The donors were healthy, HIV-negative adults who had no recently reported acute infections or vaccinations. Every donor was a Caucasian adult living in Nashville, Tennessee, USA. CD4+ T cells were enriched through magnetic negative selection, after which naive cells were positively selected on CD45RA and the remaining negative fraction served as the memory subset. Blood was obtained by leukapheresis, after which PBMCs were separated by Ficoll-Histopaque density gradient centrifugation and cryopreserved in liquid nitrogen vapor phase. Analytical flow cytometry was used to check the purity and quantity of every magnetically sorted T cell population. From each sorted fraction, genomic DNA was isolated and quantified by UV absorbance on a Nanodrop 2000c. Its CDR3 holds 13 amino acids, cysteine through phenylalanine. This entry keeps only the CDR3 DNA: 39 bases, framed from base 1. Deletion took 6 bases off V and 8 bases off J, with a span of 16 bases between the germline ends. The germline V gene specifies SQVTM as CDR1 and ANQGSEA as CDR2.

Overall results and qualifications from the work: Estimated clonotype richness was generally larger for naive than for memory subsets. Because the study included a small number of donors, the genetic and exposure-history diversity represented was limited. Approximately 5% of naive CD4, around 3.5% of naive CD8, approximately 2% of memory CD4, and approximately 0.4% of memory CD8 clonotypes were shared across a handful of donors. Even with the large sequencing depth, rarefaction of the sorted-subset datasets indicated that sequencing was incomplete. Based on pairwise subsampling, the degree of clonotype sharing among donors was expected to be affected by sequencing depth. Only blood was sampled, and tissue TCR repertoires likely differ from those in blood. Compared with non-shared clonotypes, clonotypes shared by all four sorted-subset donors had higher generation probabilities.

Remarks on this clone: Its antigen specificity is not known. Nothing much larger sits one base from this clone, and base qualities are not available.

This TCR derives from a man aged 18-30 years in good health. Sequencing was performed on naive CD4+ T cells sorted from blood. The cell subset or site label here, explained by the study, means: CD45RA+ positively selected. The V gene is TRBV29-1 and the J gene is TRBJ1-4; a weak D assignment points to TRBD1 (6 bases agree). For the CDR3, the sequence is CSVTTGPLEKLFF. The DNA is TGCAGCGTGACGACAGGCCCCTTAGAAAAACTGTTTTTT.